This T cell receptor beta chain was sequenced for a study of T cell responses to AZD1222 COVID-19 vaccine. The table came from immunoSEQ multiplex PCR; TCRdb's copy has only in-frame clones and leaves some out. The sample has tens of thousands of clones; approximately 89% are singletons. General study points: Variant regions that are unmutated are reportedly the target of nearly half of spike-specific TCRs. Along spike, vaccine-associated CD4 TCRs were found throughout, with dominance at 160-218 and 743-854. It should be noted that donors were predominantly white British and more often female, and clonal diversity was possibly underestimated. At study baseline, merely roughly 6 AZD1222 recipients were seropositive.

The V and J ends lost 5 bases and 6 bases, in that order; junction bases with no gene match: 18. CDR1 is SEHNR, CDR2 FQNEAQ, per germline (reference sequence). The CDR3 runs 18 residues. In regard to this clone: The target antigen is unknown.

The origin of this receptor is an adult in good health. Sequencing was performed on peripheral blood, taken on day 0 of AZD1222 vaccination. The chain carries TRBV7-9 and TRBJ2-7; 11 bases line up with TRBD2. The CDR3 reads CASSRELGVAGGGSEQYF. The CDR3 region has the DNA TGTGCCAGCAGCCGCGAACTGGGCGTAGCGGGAGGGGGGAGCGAGCAGTACTTC.